The sequence of this T cell receptor (beta chain) was determined in a study of OX40 agonist ivuxolimab in advanced cancers. Study-wide background: Those treated in dose escalation had hepatocellular carcinoma, melanoma, renal cell cancer or head and neck cancer. The dose-escalation cohort was about 86% male, with a mean age of about 60 years, ranging roughly 20 to 90. Under the entry rules, prior anti-PD-1, anti-PD-L1 or anti-CTLA-4 therapy was allowed, and about 38% had some.

The CDR3 is 16 amino acids. Trimming took 2 bases from V and 8 from J; bases not matched to a gene: 10. Germline V CDR1 and CDR2: SGDLS, YYNGEE. Clones were sequenced by immunoSEQ multiplex PCR, and TCRdb holds only the in-frame ones, with some missing. Here the sample spans under 85,000 clones, around 85% being singletons. The rearrangement uses TRBV9 and TRBJ2-1, with 10 positions matching TRBD2. The sequence was obtained from an adult with an advanced solid tumor such as melanoma, head and neck, liver or kidney cancer. The sample was CD4+ or CD8+ T cells sorted from blood, taken in a trial of the OX40 agonist ivuxolimab. The CDR3 region has the DNA TGTGCCAGCAGCGTCTCGTCTAGCGGGAGATACGATGAGCAGTTCTTC. It translates to CASSVSSSGRYDEQFF.